The sequence of this T cell receptor (beta chain) was determined in a study of blood T cell repertoires in COVID-19. This clone was recorded once. Per the original data handling: Amplification from reference gene primers served as the basis for estimated nucleated cell counts. Assay used: immunoSEQ multiplex PCR; TCRdb lists only in-frame clones, some missing. V and J calls plus clone size are reproduced from that table; the DNA served to infer D and trimming. The table shows 250,000 to 300,000 clones, with over 80% occurring only once. This CDR3 is built from 12 residues. CDR1 is GTSNPN, CDR2 SVGIG, per germline (reference sequence). V lost 7 bases and J lost 5; bases outside the gene matches: 7.

The chain has TRBV30 and TRBJ2-7, with 8 bases aligning to TRBD1. The sequenced sample was PBMCs or T cells enriched from blood (not recorded which). This clonotype originated in a human donor in a cohort exposed to, infected with or recovered from COVID-19 (not recorded which). The donor label of this sample is uncertain. In DNA, the CDR3 is TGTGCCTTCACAGGGGGGTACCACGAGCAGTACTTC. As protein: CAFTGGYHEQYF.